This T cell receptor (beta chain) was identified during a study of blood T cell repertoires in COVID-19. Looking at the study overall: Sources were T cells, B-cell-depleted T cells, or PBMCs; the material itself was cDNA or gDNA.

Everyone who took part was roughly 18 to 89 years old, and they came from about 25 US areas. Clinical history as reported by participants underpinned cohort assignment. What the recovered Cohort 3 donors had was two negative PCRs, clearance, or symptom resolution. Measured with immunoSEQ multiplex PCR; TCRdb has only the in-frame clones, and not every one. The data contain some 300,000 clones, roughly 87% of them singletons. Per germline, CDR1 LNHNV and CDR2 YYDKDF (reference sequence). The CDR3 is 14 amino acids. The junction had 7 bases not matched to a gene; V was cut back by 5 bases and J by 10 bases.

The clonotype comes from a woman in her thirties who had recovered from COVID-19. The J gene is TRBJ2-1, the V gene TRBV15; 11 nucleotides line up with TRBD1. Specimen: PBMCs or T cells enriched from blood (not recorded which). CDR3 residues: CATSFRDRGYEQFF. CDR3 DNA: TGTGCCACCAGCTTCCGGGACAGGGGGTACGAGCAGTTCTTC.